These 27 T cell receptor beta chains originate from one sample sequenced in a study of Ad26.COV2.S vaccination and SARS-CoV-2 variants. The treatment here: roughly 18 received Ad26.COV2.S at low or high dose, single or two shots; 5 received placebo; per-sample allocation not given. Each sample was drawn 63 days after the first injection (of vaccine or placebo). Here immunoSEQ multiplex PCR was the method, and the copy in TCRdb shows in-frame clones only, minus some. Of approximately 240,000 clones listed, roughly 88% are singletons. Here the sequenced sample was peripheral blood, taken in a trial of Ad26.COV2.S vaccine versus placebo. The source of these receptors is a person aged 18-65 years who received the Ad26.COV2.S COVID-19 vaccine or a placebo.

The V gene is TRBV28, the J gene TRBJ1-6; TRBD1 might be the D (6 bases). This CDR3 contains 15 residues. V was cut by 5 bases and J by 8 bases, with 16 bases left in between. In germline, CDR1 is MDHEN, CDR2 SYDVKM. CDR3 coding DNA: TGTGCCAGCAGTCCCCCACCGGGGGGCTATTCACCCCTCCACTTT. It codes for CASSPPPGGYSPLHF.

The chain recombines TRBV11-2 with TRBJ2-5; 8 bases align to TRBD2. Trimming cost V 10 bases and J 4 bases; bases outside gene matches: 14. CDR1 is SGHAT and CDR2 is FQNNGV in the germline V gene. This CDR3 spans 15 amino acids. The CDR3 bases are TGTGCCACCTCTCGCTCGGGGGGGTTCTTAGAGACCCAGTACTTC. As protein: CATSRSGGFLETQYF. Filled out from reference TRBV11-2 and TRBJ2-5, the complete variable domain reads EAGVAQSPRYKIIEKRQSVAFWCNPISGHATLYWYQQILGQGPKLLIQFQNNGVVDDSQLPKDRFSAERLKGVDSTLKIQPAKLEDSAVYLCATSRSGGFLETQYFGPGTRLLVL.

The rearrangement uses TRBV5-1 and TRBJ2-3; 8 bases agree with TRBD2. After removal of 0 bases from V and 0 bases from J, the junction contained 3 bases not matched to a gene. Germline V CDR1 and CDR2: SGHRS, YFSETQ. The CDR3 is made up of 16 amino acids. CDR3: CASSLEASGSTDTQYF. The CDR3 region has the DNA TGCGCCAGCAGCTTGGAGGCTAGCGGGAGCACAGATACGCAGTATTTT.

The chain recombines TRBV6-2 or TRBV6-3 with TRBJ1-2; TRBD1 matches 8 bases. Germline assignment: CDR1 MNHEY and CDR2 SVGEGT. The CDR3 is made up of 15 amino acids. J gave up 2 bases and V 0 bases, and 2 bases lay outside the gene matches. The DNA for the CDR3 is TGTGCCAGCAGTTACTCCAGGGGGCAGAACTATGGCTACACCTTC. This sequence encodes CASSYSRGQNYGYTF.

V usage is TRBV5-8 and J usage is TRBJ2-2, with D perhaps matching TRBD2 (6 bases). CDR1 is SGHTS, CDR2 YDEGEE, per germline. The CDR3 extends over 16 amino acids. With 4 bases removed from V and 7 bases from J, the gap between germline ends came to 20 bases. CDR3 region: CASSPEGGIINGELFF. DNA for the CDR3: TGTGCCAGCAGCCCGGAGGGCGGGATAATTAACGGGGAGCTGTTTTTT.

This rearrangement joins TRBV6-2 or TRBV6-3 to TRBJ2-1; TRBD2 aligns across 11 bases. The CDR3 length is 17 residues. The V gene end was trimmed by 6 bases and the J gene end by 5 bases; junction bases not matched to a gene: 12. Germline lookup yields CDR1 MNHEY and CDR2 SVGEGT. The CDR3 is CASSPLYGTSGDNEQFF. For the CDR3, the DNA is TGTGCCAGCAGCCCCCTCTACGGGACTAGCGGAGACAATGAGCAGTTCTTC.

V is TRBV3-1 (or the pseudogene TRBV3-2) and J is TRBJ1-6, with D uncertain. This CDR3 spans 13 amino acids. Germline V gene lookup returns CDR1 LGHDT and CDR2 YNNKEL (reference sequence). V was cut by 4 bases and J by 10 bases, with 11 bases left in between. The DNA for the CDR3 is TGTGCCAGCAGCCCGACATTTGACTCACCCCTCCACTTT. This gives the protein CASSPTFDSPLHF.

The chain is built from TRBV10-3 and TRBJ1-2, with a possible D match to TRBD1 (5 bases). Germline CDR1 and CDR2: ENHRY and SYGVKD. There are 16 residues in the CDR3. Trimming removed 2 bases from V and 5 bases from J, with 18 bases in between. CDR3 residues: CAISEPWGPSLYGYTF. CDR3 DNA sequence: TGTGCCATCAGTGAGCCCTGGGGCCCCAGCTTGTATGGCTACACCTTC.

The chain uses TRBV9 and TRBJ2-3; D is uncertain. The germline CDR1 and CDR2 sequences are SGDLS and YYNGEE. V was shortened by 0 bases and J by 2 bases, with 10 bases between the two germline ends. The CDR3 sequence is 15 residues long. The CDR3 DNA follows: TGTGCCAGCAGCGTAGAATGGACCTTCACAGATACGCAGTATTTT. Translating gives CASSVEWTFTDTQYF. Full variable domain (missing parts from reference TRBV9 and TRBJ2-3): DSGVTQTPKHLITATGQRVTLRCSPRSGDLSVYWYQQSLDQGLQFLIQYYNGEERAKGNILERFSAQQFPDLHSELNLSSLELGDSALYFCASSVEWTFTDTQYFGPGTRLTVL.

The chain couples TRBV7-6 to TRBJ2-7, with 7 bases lining up with TRBD1. The germline V gene has CDR1 SGHVS and CDR2 FNYEAQ. V was pared by 1 base and J by 3 bases, with 6 bases of the junction left unmatched. The CDR3 has 15 amino acids. The CDR3 DNA follows: TGTGCCAGCAGCTTAGGACAGGGAAGACTCTACGAGCAGTACTTC. It translates to CASSLGQGRLYEQYF. The whole variable domain, filled in from reference TRBV7-6 and TRBJ2-7, reads GAGVSQSPRYKVTKRGQDVALRCDPISGHVSLYWYRQALGQGPEFLTYFNYEAQQDKSGLPNDRFSAERPEGSISTLTIQRTEQRDSAMYRCASSLGQGRLYEQYFGPGTRLTVT.

This rearrangement joins TRBV4-2 to TRBJ1-2, with a weak D call TRBD1 (5 bases). The CDR3 covers 15 residues. V shed 2 bases and J shed 3 bases, with 13 bases lying between them. Looked up from germline, CDR1 is LGHNA and CDR2 is YNFKEQ. The CDR3 region is CASSQWGGKDYGYTF. Written as DNA, the CDR3 is TGTGCCAGCAGCCAATGGGGGGGAAAGGACTATGGCTACACCTTC.

The CDR3 loop is CATSRDLNTGELFF. CDR3 nucleotide sequence: TGCGCCACTTCCAGGGACTTGAACACCGGGGAGCTGTTTTTT. This chain connects TRBV5-1 to TRBJ2-2; D possibly corresponds to TRBD2 (6 bases). The CDR3 is 14 residues long. The V end was cut by 9 bases, the J end by 1 base, with 13 bases between. Germline CDR1 and CDR2: SGHRS and YFSETQ. Supplemented by reference TRBV5-1 and TRBJ2-2, the full variable domain reads KAGVTQTPRYLIKTRGQQVTLSCSPISGHRSVSWYQQTPGQGLQFLFEYFSETQRNKGNFPGRFSGRQFSNSRSEMNVSTLELGDSALYLCATSRDLNTGELFFGEGSRLTVL.

V and J are TRBV23-1 and TRBJ1-5; no clear D gene. TRBV23-1 carries the ORF label, with uncertain function. The CDR3 has 15 amino acids. V was cut by 4 bases and J by 5 bases, with 15 bases left in between. CDR3 sequence reads: CASSPPDPPDQPQHF. The CDR3 DNA follows: TGCGCCAGCAGTCCTCCGGACCCGCCCGATCAGCCCCAGCATTTT.

V is TRBV4-2 and J is TRBJ2-7; D may be TRBD2 (5 bases). CDR1 and CDR2 from the germline V gene are LGHNA and YNFKEQ. The CDR3 runs to 15 residues. Trimming stripped 0 bases from V and 1 base from J, with 10 bases between. CDR3 nucleotides: TGTGCCAGCAGCCAAGATCTCGGGGTTTCCTACGAGCAGTACTTC. Its translation: CASSQDLGVSYEQYF.

This sequence joins TRBV25-1 and TRBJ1-2; TRBD1 is a possible D gene (5 bases). CDR3 length: 15 residues. CDR1 MGHDK and CDR2 SYGVNS come from the germline V gene. The germline V and J ends were trimmed by 1 base and 3 bases, with 12 bases remaining between them. The CDR3 region has the DNA TGTGCCAGCAGTGAATGGAGAGGGGATTACTATGGCTACACCTTC. This codes for CASSEWRGDYYGYTF.

V usage is TRBV19 and J usage is TRBJ2-3; D remains ambiguous. Trimming shortened V by 3 bases and J by 2 bases, and 12 bases separated the two germline ends. The CDR3 consists of 15 residues. CDR1 and CDR2 from the germline V gene are LNHDA and SQIVND (reference sequence). The CDR3 DNA sequence: TGTGCCAGTAGTATCCGGCGAGTGGACACAGATACGCAGTATTTT. Protein product: CASSIRRVDTDTQYF.

The J gene is TRBJ2-3, the V gene TRBV28, with D unclear. Trimming shortened V by 2 bases and J by 1 base, and 10 bases separated the two germline ends. CDR1 and CDR2 (germline): MDHEN, SYDVKM. The CDR3 runs 15 residues. CDR3 residues: CASSLGGVGTDTQYF. The CDR3, as DNA: TGTGCCAGCAGTTTAGGTGGAGTCGGCACAGATACGCAGTATTTT.

V usage is TRBV19 and J usage is TRBJ1-1, with 8 nucleotides matching TRBD1. J was trimmed by 2 bases and V by 5 bases; bases with no gene match: 4. CDR1 LNHDA and CDR2 SQIVND come from the germline V gene (reference sequence). This CDR3 comprises 14 residues. CDR3 in amino acids: CASSLAGGNTEAFF. The CDR3 nucleotides are TGTGCCAGTAGTTTGGCAGGGGGCAACACTGAAGCTTTCTTT.

The chain combines TRBV19 with TRBJ2-3; 9 nucleotides align to TRBD2. The V and J ends lost 5 bases and 2 bases, in that order; junction bases with no gene match: 5. In germline, CDR1 is LNHDA, CDR2 SQIVND (reference sequence). This CDR3 region has 15 residues. CDR3 in DNA: TGTGCCAGTAGTCAGAGCGGGGGGTCCACAGATACGCAGTATTTT. Amino acid sequence: CASSQSGGSTDTQYF.

The V and J genes are TRBV6-5 and TRBJ1-2, with 8 nucleotides matching TRBD1. CDR3 size: 15 residues. Germline V gene lookup returns CDR1 MNHEY and CDR2 SVGAGI. V lost 6 bases, J lost 3 bases, and 9 bases stayed unmatched. CDR3 protein: CASSQGAGKDYGYTF. The CDR3 nucleotides read TGTGCCAGCAGCCAGGGGGCAGGGAAGGACTATGGCTACACCTTC.

The chain has TRBV9 and TRBJ2-1, with D possibly being TRBD2 (5 bases). In germline, CDR1 is SGDLS, CDR2 YYNGEE. The length of the CDR3 is 16 residues. V lost 3 bases and J lost 1, with 14 bases in between. CDR3 nucleotides: TGTGCCAGCAGCGGCCCCCCTGGCGGGTCCTACAATGAGCAGTTCTTC. Translating gives CASSGPPGGSYNEQFF.

The rearrangement uses TRBV6-2 or TRBV6-3 and TRBJ2-3; TRBD1 agrees at 7 bases. CDR1 is MNHEY and CDR2 is SVGEGT in the germline V gene. The CDR3 is made up of 16 amino acids. Germline trimming cut 0 bases from V and 0 bases from J; bases unmatched to any gene: 3. In DNA, the CDR3 is TGTGCCAGCAGTTACTCGACAGGGATCAGCACAGATACGCAGTATTTT. Residues: CASSYSTGISTDTQYF.

V usage is TRBV30 and J usage is TRBJ2-3; 11 positions match TRBD2. The germline V gene encodes CDR1 GTSNPN and CDR2 SVGIG (reference sequence). There are 16 residues in the CDR3. The trim removed 0 bases at V and 4 bases at J, leaving 6 bases unmatched. The CDR3 DNA sequence: TGTGCCTGGAGTGTTCGCCTAGCGGGGGGCGCAGATACGCAGTATTTT. This codes for CAWSVRLAGGADTQYF.

J is TRBJ1-4 and V is TRBV21-1. TRBV21-1 is annotated as a pseudogene. This CDR3 contains 13 residues. CDR3 sequence (DNA): TGTGCCAGGTTCCGGGAAACAAATGAAAAACTGTTTTTT. Translating it yields CARFRETNEKLFF.

Only a few counts were recorded for this clone. This chain links TRBV4-3 with TRBJ2-7; tentatively, D is TRBD2 (6 bases). The germline V gene has CDR1 LGHNA and CDR2 YSLEER. The V end was cut by 1 base, the J end by 2 bases, with 12 bases between. The CDR3 runs to 15 residues. The DNA of the CDR3 is TGCGCCAGCAGCCAAGGGCGGGGAGGCCCCTACGAGCAGTACTTC. Amino acids: CASSQGRGGPYEQYF.

A single count supports this clone. Other DNA sequences in this specimen translate into the identical CDR3. The chain employs TRBV12-3 or TRBV12-4 and TRBJ2-4; TRBD1 matches 7 bases. The CDR3 contains 13 residues. V dropped 6 bases and J dropped 3; count of bases not matched to a gene: 2. CDR3 residues: CASSWDSKNIQYF. The CDR3 DNA sequence: TGTGCCAGCAGCTGGGACAGCAAAAACATTCAGTACTTC.

The chain couples TRBV19 to TRBJ2-7; 7 bases align to TRBD1. Unmatched junction bases numbered 10, after V lost 9 bases and J lost 2 bases. The CDR3 consists of 14 residues. Looked up from germline, CDR1 is LNHDA and CDR2 is SQIVND (reference sequence). The CDR3 loop is CARSNRDRAYEQYF. Here the CDR3 DNA reads TGTGCCAGATCTAACCGGGACAGAGCCTACGAGCAGTACTTC.